The 19 T cell receptor beta chains below were found in one sample sequenced in a study of T cells in Graves' hyperthyroidism and ophthalmopathy. Amplification of TCR beta CDR3 regions was performed using RNA transcripts as template. The TCR CDR3 was amplified in a first-round RT-PCR using the HTBI primer set. In TCRdb, the multiplex PCR reads were re-called with MiXCR into one record per CDR3 protein. The sample lists 650,000 to 750,000 distinct CDR3 sequences; 12% to 15% were seen once. The sequenced sample consisted of blood. Receptors were obtained from a woman younger than 35 with Graves' hyperthyroidism.

This clonotype appeared many times. The genes are TRBV7-8 and TRBJ2-1, with D maybe TRBD2 (6 bases). V lost 1 base and J lost 9, with 10 bases in between. This CDR3 has 13 amino acids. Germline loops: CDR1 SGHVS, CDR2 FQNEAQ. CDR3 amino acids: CASSLETRVEQFF. CDR3 DNA sequence: TGTGCCAGCAGCTTAGAGACTAGAGTTGAGCAGTTCTTC. The complete variable domain, with remaining parts taken from reference TRBV7-8 and TRBJ2-1, reads GAGVSQSPRYKVAKRGQDVALRCDPISGHVSLFWYQQALGQGPEFLTYFQNEAQLDKSGLPSDRFFAERPEGSVSTLKIQRTQQEDSAVYLCASSLETRVEQFFGPGTRLTVL.

This clonotype was counted many times. The chain recombines TRBV20-1 with TRBJ2-1; TRBD2 matches 8 bases. The CDR3 is 13 amino acids. V shed 3 bases and J 8 bases; nucleotides not matched to a gene: 6. CDR1 and CDR2 from the germline V gene are DFQATT and SNEGSKA (reference sequence). The CDR3 DNA reads TGCAGTGCTAGGAATCTAGCGGGCGATGAGCAGTTCTTC. Translating gives CSARNLAGDEQFF.

This sequence joins TRBV29-1 and TRBJ2-1; 7 bases are shared with TRBD2. V gave up 7 bases and J gave up 6 bases; unmatched junction bases: 9. The CDR3 length is 13 residues. CDR1 is SQVTM and CDR2 is ANQGSEA in the germline V gene. The CDR3 protein is CSGRIREVNEQFF. DNA for the CDR3: TGCAGCGGGCGAATACGGGAGGTCAATGAGCAGTTCTTC.

This clonotype was observed a handful of times. The chain joins TRBV7-9 to TRBJ1-2; no definite D call. This CDR3 has 12 residues. CDR1 SEHNR and CDR2 FQNEAQ come from the germline V gene (reference sequence). V was cut by 2 bases and J by 10 bases, with 11 bases left in between. CDR3 nucleotides: TGTGCCAGCAGCTTACTTGGGCTTGACTACACCTTC. Translation gives CASSLLGLDYTF.

This clonotype was recorded many times. The rearrangement joins TRBV6-1 to TRBJ1-2; a possible D gene is TRBD1 (5 bases). Per the germline V gene, CDR1 is MNHNS and CDR2 is SASEGT. The CDR3 is made up of 18 amino acids. Trimming shortened V by 6 bases and J by 9 bases, and 32 bases separated the two germline ends. The CDR3 DNA is TGTGCCAGCAGACTCGTAGCTCATCGGGGGTCGGCCCGGAGTCGCTACACCTTC. It yields the protein CASRLVAHRGSARSRYTF.

This clonotype has ten or more counts. The rearrangement uses TRBV11-2 and TRBJ1-4; D gene uncertain. Trimming shortened V by 3 bases and J by 0 bases, and 17 bases separated the two germline ends. This CDR3 spans 18 amino acids. Germline CDR1 reads SGHAT; CDR2 reads FQNNGV. For the CDR3, the DNA is TGTGCCAGCAGCTTTCCTCCTCGGGTTTTTGCAACTAATGAAAAACTGTTTTTT. Protein product: CASSFPPRVFATNEKLFF.

The chain is built from TRBV18 and TRBJ1-2; no firm D call. V lost 2 bases to trimming and J lost 8 bases, with 15 bases between them. There are 14 residues in the CDR3. Germline loops: CDR1 KGHSH, CDR2 LQKENI. CDR3 nucleotide sequence: TGTGCCAGCTCACCAAATCCCGGGGAAAGAGGCTACACCTTC. Translating gives CASSPNPGERGYTF.

Only a few counts were recorded for this clonotype. V is TRBV7-2 and J is TRBJ1-4; D not certain. The CDR3 loop spans 17 amino acids. With 2 bases removed from V and 3 bases from J, the gap between germline ends came to 16 bases. From germline, CDR1 is SGHTA and CDR2 FQGNSA. CDR3 bases: TGTGCCAGCAGCTTAAATCCGGGTTTCGTGGCTAATGAAAAACTGTTTTTT. It codes for CASSLNPGFVANEKLFF.

This clonotype was observed a few times. The rearrangement uses TRBV18 and TRBJ2-1; TRBD1 might be the D (5 bases). The CDR3 is 13 residues long. Germline V gene sequence: CDR1 KGHSH, CDR2 LQKENI. Trimming took off 3 bases at V and 8 bases at J, with 11 bases between the two ends. CDR3 loop: CASSPLDSDEQFF. The CDR3 DNA follows: TGTGCCAGCTCACCCCTTGACAGCGATGAGCAGTTCTTC.

This clonotype was counted at least ten times. The CDR3, as DNA: TGCAGTGCTAGCGCTAGCGGGAAGTTGTTGGATGAGCAGTTCTTC. Amino acids: CSASASGKLLDEQFF. The genes are TRBV20-1 and TRBJ2-1; 9 bases are a match to TRBD2. Looked up from germline, CDR1 is DFQATT and CDR2 is SNEGSKA (reference sequence). The junction had 11 bases not matched to a gene; V was cut back by 3 bases and J by 8 bases. CDR3 size: 15 residues.

About this clonotype itself: The junction shows a germline mismatch at one end, possibly a read error. This rearrangement joins TRBV6-9 to TRBJ1-6, with 7 bases aligning to TRBD1. This CDR3 is 21 amino acids long. Per germline, CDR1 MNHGY and CDR2 SVAAGI. CDR3 sequence reads: CAGSYRRKLGQRSSYNSPLHF. The CDR3 DNA sequence: TGTGCCGGCAGTTACAGGAGAAAATTGGGACAGCGAAGCTCCTATAATTCACCCCTCCACTTT.

This chain links TRBV7-9 with TRBJ1-3; perhaps TRBD1 as D (6 bases). Germline CDR1 is SEHNR and CDR2 is FQNEAQ (reference sequence). This CDR3 has 14 amino acids. V lost 3 bases to trimming and J lost 4 bases, with 10 bases between them. The CDR3 DNA reads as TGTGCCAGCAGCTTTCAGGGGAACGGAAACACCATATATTTT. It yields the protein CASSFQGNGNTIYF.

This clonotype came up a few times. The chain employs TRBV6-2 or TRBV6-3 and TRBJ2-5; no reliable D call. Germline V lookup: CDR1 MNHEY, CDR2 SVGEGT. The V and J ends lost 6 bases and 4 bases respectively, with 12 bases between them. The CDR3 length is 13 residues. CDR3 bases: TGTGCCAGCAGCCCCTTCAGGCGAGAGACCCAGTACTTC. Translation: CASSPFRRETQYF.

This clonotype was counted at least ten times. The CDR3 DNA reads as TGTGCCAGCAGTTACGGAGAATTTTACACTGAAGCTTTCTTT. Translated: CASSYGEFYTEAFF. V usage is TRBV6-6 and J usage is TRBJ1-1; unclear D gene. The V end lost 2 bases, the J end lost 3 bases, and 10 bases lay between the germline ends. This CDR3 has 14 amino acids. CDR1 is MNHNY, CDR2 SVGAGI, per germline (reference sequence).

The table lists this clonotype with many counts. This chain connects TRBV24-1 to TRBJ2-3; tentative D call: TRBD2 (5 bases). Trimming took off 3 bases at V and 0 bases at J, with 12 bases between the two ends. There are 16 residues in the CDR3. CDR1 KGHDR and CDR2 SFDVKD come from the germline V gene. The CDR3 DNA reads TGTGCCACCAGTGATAACGTGGGAGCTAGCACAGATACGCAGTATTTT. It yields the protein CATSDNVGASTDTQYF.

Here the CDR3 DNA reads TGTGCCAGCAGCTTTAGGGAAAGCGGCAGTCGCGGGGGAAATACGCAGTATTTT. Protein sequence: CASSFRESGSRGGNTQYF. The chain carries TRBV5-8 and TRBJ2-3, with 7 bases fitting TRBD2. The V segment lost 2 bases and the J segment 7 bases; nucleotides outside the gene matches: 19. The CDR3 consists of 18 residues. Per the germline V gene, CDR1 is SGHTS and CDR2 is YDEGEE.

V gene TRBV7-2 combines with J gene TRBJ2-3; D perhaps matches TRBD1 (6 bases). The V gene lost 5 bases and the J gene lost 5 bases, with 11 bases spanning the gap. Germline values: CDR1 SGHTA, CDR2 FQGNSA. The CDR3 is made up of 13 amino acids. The CDR3 bases are TGTGCCAGCAGCCTGATAGGGGGAGATACGCAGTATTTT. Its protein is CASSLIGGDTQYF.

V usage is TRBV29-1 and J usage is TRBJ1-2, with D unresolved. This CDR3 spans 14 amino acids. Trimming took 7 bases from V and 4 from J, leaving 19 bases between them. The germline gives CDR1 SQVTM, CDR2 ANQGSEA. CDR3 DNA: TGCAGCGCCGGCAGGCAGGAGGCCGTCTATGGCTACACCTTC. Its protein product is CSAGRQEAVYGYTF.

This clonotype was counted between two and nine times. The V and J genes are TRBV6-6 and TRBJ2-4; D not resolved. The CDR3 has 16 amino acids. The V and J ends lost 2 bases and 7 bases respectively, with 18 bases between them. Germline loops: CDR1 MNHNY, CDR2 SVGAGI (reference sequence). DNA for the CDR3: TGTGCCAGCAGTTACCGAGCAGGTCTAGGGTCTAACATTCAGTACTTC. Encoded protein: CASSYRAGLGSNIQYF.